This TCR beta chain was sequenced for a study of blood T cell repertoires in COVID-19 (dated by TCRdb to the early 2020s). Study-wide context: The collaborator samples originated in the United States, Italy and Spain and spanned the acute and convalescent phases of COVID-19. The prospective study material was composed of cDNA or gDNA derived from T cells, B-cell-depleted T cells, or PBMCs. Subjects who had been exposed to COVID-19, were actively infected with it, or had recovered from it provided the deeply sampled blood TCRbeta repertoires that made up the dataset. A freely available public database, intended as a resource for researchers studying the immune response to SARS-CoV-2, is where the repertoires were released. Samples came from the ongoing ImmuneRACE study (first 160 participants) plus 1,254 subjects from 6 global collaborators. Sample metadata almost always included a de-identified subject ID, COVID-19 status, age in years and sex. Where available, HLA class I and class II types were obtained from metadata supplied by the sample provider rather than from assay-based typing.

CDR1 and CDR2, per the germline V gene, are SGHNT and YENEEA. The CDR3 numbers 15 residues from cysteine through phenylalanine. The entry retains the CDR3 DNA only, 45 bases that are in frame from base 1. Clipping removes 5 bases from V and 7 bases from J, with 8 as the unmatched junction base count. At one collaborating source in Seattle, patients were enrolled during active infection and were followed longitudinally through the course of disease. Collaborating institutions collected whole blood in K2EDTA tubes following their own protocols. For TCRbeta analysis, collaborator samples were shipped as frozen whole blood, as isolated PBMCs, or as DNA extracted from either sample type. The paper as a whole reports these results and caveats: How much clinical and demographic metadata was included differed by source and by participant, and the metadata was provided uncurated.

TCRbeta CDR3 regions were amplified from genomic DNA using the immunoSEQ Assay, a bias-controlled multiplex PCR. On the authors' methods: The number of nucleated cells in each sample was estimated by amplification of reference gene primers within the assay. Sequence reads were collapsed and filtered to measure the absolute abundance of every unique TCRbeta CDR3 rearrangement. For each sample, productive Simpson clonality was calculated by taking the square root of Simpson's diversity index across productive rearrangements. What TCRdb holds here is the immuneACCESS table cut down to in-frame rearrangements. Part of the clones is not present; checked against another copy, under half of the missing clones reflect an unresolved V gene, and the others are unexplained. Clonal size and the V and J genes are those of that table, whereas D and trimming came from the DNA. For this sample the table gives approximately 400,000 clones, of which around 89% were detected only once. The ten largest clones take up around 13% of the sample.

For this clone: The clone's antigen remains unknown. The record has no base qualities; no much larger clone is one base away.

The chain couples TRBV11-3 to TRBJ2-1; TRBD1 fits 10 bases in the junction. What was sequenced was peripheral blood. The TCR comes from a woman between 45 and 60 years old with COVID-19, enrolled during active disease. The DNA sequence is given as TGTGCCAGCAGCCCCCGACAGGGGGCGGGAAATGAGCAGTTCTTC. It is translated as CASSPRQGAGNEQFF.